The table lists the clone carrying this T cell receptor beta chain with a count of one. Its antigen remains unknown. Universal primer sites and UMIs were introduced during 5'RACE template-switching synthesis of TCR cDNA. TCRdb recomputed calls from the 5' RACE reads with MiXCR, one row per CDR3 protein. Of some 500,000 distinct CDR3 sequences in the sample, approximately 12% were seen once. These data originate in a study of T cells after yellow fever vaccination. V gave up 4 bases and J gave up 4 bases, with 17 bases separating them. This CDR3 contains 15 residues. General observations from the study: The secondary response was weaker but peaked faster, day 5 versus 15.

The clonotype originates from a man aged 25 to 45 who received the YFV17D yellow fever vaccine. The chain links TRBV12-3 or TRBV12-4 to TRBJ2-7, with D perhaps TRBD2 (6 bases). Sequencing was performed on PBMCs, taken on the day of the yellow fever booster vaccination. In nucleotides, the CDR3 is TGTGCCAGCAGTTCCCCGGGCCTGCGGGGATACGAGCAGTACTTC. Residues: CASSSPGLRGYEQYF.